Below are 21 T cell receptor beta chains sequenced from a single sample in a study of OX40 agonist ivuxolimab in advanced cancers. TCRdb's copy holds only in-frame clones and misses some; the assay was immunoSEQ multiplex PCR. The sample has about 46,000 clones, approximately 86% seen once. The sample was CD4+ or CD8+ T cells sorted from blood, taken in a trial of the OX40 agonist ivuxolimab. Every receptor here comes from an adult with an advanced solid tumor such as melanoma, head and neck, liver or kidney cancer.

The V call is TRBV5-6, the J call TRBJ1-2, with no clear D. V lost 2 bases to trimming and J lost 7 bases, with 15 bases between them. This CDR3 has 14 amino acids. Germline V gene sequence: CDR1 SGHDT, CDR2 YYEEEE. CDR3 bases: TGTGCCAGCAGCTTAGGCAGGAGGTGGGGTGGCTACACCTTC. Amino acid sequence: CASSLGRRWGGYTF.

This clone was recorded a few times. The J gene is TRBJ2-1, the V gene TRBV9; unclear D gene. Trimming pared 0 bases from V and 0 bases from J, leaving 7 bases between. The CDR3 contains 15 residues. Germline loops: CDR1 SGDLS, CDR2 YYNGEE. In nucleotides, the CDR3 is TGTGCCAGCAGCGTAGTGGGTAGCTCCTACAATGAGCAGTTCTTC. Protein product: CASSVVGSSYNEQFF.

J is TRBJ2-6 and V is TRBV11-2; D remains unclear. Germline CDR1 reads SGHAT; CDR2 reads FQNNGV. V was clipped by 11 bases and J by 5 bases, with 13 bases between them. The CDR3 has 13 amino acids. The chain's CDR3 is CAAGIARANVLTF. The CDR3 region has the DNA TGTGCCGCCGGTATAGCAAGGGCCAACGTCCTGACTTTC.

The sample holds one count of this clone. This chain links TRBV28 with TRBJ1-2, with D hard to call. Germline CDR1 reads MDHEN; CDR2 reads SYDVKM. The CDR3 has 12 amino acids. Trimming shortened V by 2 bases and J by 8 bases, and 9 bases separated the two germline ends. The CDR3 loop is CASSLIGQGYTF. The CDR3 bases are TGTGCCAGCAGTTTAATTGGGCAAGGCTACACCTTC.

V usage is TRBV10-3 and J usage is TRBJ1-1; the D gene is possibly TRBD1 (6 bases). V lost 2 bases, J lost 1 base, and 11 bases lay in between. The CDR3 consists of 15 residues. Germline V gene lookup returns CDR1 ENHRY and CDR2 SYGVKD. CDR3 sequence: CAISEPGQKNTEAFF. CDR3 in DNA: TGTGCCATCAGTGAGCCCGGACAGAAGAACACTGAAGCTTTCTTT.

CDR3 sequence (DNA): TGTGCCAGCAGCGTCACAGATGCGAACACTGAAGCTTTCTTT. This translates into CASSVTDANTEAFF. The gene calls are TRBV9 and TRBJ1-1; no reliable D call. The CDR3 covers 14 residues. Germline CDR1 is SGDLS and CDR2 is YYNGEE. V was pared by 2 bases and J by 1 base, with 9 bases between. The full variable domain, its missing parts supplied by reference TRBV9 and TRBJ1-1, is DSGVTQTPKHLITATGQRVTLRCSPRSGDLSVYWYQQSLDQGLQFLIQYYNGEERAKGNILERFSAQQFPDLHSELNLSSLELGDSALYFCASSVTDANTEAFFGQGTRLTVV.

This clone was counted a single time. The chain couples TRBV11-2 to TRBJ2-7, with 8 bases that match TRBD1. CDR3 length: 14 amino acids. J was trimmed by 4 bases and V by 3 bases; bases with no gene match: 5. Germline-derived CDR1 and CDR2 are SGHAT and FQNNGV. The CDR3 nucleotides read TGTGCCAGCAGCTTCGGACAGGGACCTTACGAGCAGTACTTC. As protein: CASSFGQGPYEQYF.

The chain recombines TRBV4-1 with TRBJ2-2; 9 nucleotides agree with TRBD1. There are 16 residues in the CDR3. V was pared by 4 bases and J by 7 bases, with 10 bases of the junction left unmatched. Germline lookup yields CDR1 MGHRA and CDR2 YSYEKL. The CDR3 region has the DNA TGCGCCAGCAGCCCCACTTCGGGACAGGGAAACGGGGAGCTGTTTTTT. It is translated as CASSPTSGQGNGELFF.

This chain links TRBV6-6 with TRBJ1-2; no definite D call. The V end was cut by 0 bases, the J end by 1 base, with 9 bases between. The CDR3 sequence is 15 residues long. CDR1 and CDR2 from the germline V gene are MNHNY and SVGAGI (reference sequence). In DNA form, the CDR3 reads TGTGCCAGCAGTTACTCGGCCCAGGTTAACTATGGCTACACCTTC. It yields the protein CASSYSAQVNYGYTF.

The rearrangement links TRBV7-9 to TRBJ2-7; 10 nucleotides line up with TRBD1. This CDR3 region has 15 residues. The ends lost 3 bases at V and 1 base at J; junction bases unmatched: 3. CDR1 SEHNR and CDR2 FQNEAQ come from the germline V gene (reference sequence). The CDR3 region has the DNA TGTGCCAGCAGCTTCCGGGACAGGGGTTCCTACGAGCAGTACTTC. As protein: CASSFRDRGSYEQYF.

The CDR3 DNA reads TGTGCCAGCAGTGACAGATCCTCTGGAAACACCATATATTTT. It codes for CASSDRSSGNTIYF. The V gene is TRBV6-1, the J gene TRBJ1-3; D uncertain. Germline V gives CDR1 MNHNS, CDR2 SASEGT. V was cut by 3 bases and J by 0 bases, with 6 bases left in between. The CDR3 has 14 residues.

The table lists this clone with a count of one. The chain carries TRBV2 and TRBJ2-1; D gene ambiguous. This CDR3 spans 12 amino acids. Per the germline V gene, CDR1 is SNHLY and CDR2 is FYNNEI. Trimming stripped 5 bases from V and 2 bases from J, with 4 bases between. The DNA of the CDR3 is TGTGCCAGCAGTCTAGCCTACAATGAGCAGTTCTTC. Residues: CASSLAYNEQFF.

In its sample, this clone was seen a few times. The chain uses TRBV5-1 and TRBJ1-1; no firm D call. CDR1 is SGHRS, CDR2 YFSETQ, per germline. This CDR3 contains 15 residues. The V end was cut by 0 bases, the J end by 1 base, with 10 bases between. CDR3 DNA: TGCGCCAGCAGCTTGGTTGGCCTTAAGAACACTGAAGCTTTCTTT. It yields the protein CASSLVGLKNTEAFF.

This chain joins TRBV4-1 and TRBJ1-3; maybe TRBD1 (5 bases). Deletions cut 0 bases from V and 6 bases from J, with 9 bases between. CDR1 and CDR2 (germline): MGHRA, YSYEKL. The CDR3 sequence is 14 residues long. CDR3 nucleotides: TGCGCCAGCAGCCAAGAACAAGGGGTAAACACCATATATTTT. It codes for CASSQEQGVNTIYF.

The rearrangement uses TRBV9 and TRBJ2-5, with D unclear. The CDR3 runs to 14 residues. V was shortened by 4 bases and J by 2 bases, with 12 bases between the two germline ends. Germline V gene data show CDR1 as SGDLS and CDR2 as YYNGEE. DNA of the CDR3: TGTGCCAGCAGCTCCTCAAAGTTTCAAGAGACCCAGTACTTC. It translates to CASSSSKFQETQYF.

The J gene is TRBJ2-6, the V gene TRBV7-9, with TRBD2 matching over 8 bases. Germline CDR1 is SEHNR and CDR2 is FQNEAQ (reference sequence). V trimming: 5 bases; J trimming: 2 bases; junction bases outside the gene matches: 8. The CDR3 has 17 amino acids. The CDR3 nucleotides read TGTGCCAGCAGCCCCCGGGGGGGTCAGGCTGGGGCCAACGTCCTGACTTTC. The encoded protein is CASSPRGGQAGANVLTF.

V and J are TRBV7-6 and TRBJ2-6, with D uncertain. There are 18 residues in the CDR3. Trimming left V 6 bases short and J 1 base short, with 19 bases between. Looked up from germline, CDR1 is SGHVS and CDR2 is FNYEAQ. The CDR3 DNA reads TGTGCCAGCAGGCCCCCCTCTGGACCAGCTTCTGGGGCCAACGTCCTGACTTTC. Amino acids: CASRPPSGPASGANVLTF.

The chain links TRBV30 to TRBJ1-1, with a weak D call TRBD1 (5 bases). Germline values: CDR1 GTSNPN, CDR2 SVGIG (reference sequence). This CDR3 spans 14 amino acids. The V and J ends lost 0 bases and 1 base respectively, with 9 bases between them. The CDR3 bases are TGTGCCTGGAGTGTAGTAGGGGCGAACACTGAAGCTTTCTTT. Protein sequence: CAWSVVGANTEAFF.

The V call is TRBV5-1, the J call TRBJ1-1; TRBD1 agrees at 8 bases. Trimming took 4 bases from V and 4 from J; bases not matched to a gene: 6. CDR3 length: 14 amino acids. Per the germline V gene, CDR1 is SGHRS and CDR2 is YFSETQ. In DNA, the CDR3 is TGCGCCAGCAGCCCCCATACAGGGGGCACTGAAGCTTTCTTT. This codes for CASSPHTGGTEAFF.

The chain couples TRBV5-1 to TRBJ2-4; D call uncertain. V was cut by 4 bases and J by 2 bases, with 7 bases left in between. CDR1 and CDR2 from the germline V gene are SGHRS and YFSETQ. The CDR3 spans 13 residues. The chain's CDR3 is CASSKGSKNIQYF. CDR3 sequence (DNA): TGCGCCAGCAGCAAGGGATCCAAAAACATTCAGTACTTC.

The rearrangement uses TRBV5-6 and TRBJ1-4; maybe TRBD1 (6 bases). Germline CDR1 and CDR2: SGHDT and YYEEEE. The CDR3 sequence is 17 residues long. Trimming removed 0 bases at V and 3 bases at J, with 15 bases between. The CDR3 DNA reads TGTGCCAGCAGCTTGGGTTTTACAGGGCGGGCTAATGAAAAACTGTTTTTT. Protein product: CASSLGFTGRANEKLFF.